This T cell receptor (beta chain) was sequenced during a study of blood T cell repertoires in COVID-19. Sequencing was performed with immunoSEQ multiplex PCR; in TCRdb, only in-frame clones are kept and a portion is missing. The sample holds over 60,000 clones, around 80% seen once. V was clipped by 2 bases and J by 6 bases, with 9 bases between them. The CDR3 is 13 residues long. Germline V gives CDR1 SGHRS, CDR2 YFSETQ. This receptor was taken from a human donor in a cohort sampled during active COVID-19. The genes are TRBV5-1 and TRBJ2-4; perhaps TRBD1 as D (5 bases). The sequenced sample was peripheral blood. CDR3 sequence reads: CASSFGRGNIQYF. The CDR3 DNA is TGCGCCAGCAGCTTCGGTAGGGGAAACATTCAGTACTTC.